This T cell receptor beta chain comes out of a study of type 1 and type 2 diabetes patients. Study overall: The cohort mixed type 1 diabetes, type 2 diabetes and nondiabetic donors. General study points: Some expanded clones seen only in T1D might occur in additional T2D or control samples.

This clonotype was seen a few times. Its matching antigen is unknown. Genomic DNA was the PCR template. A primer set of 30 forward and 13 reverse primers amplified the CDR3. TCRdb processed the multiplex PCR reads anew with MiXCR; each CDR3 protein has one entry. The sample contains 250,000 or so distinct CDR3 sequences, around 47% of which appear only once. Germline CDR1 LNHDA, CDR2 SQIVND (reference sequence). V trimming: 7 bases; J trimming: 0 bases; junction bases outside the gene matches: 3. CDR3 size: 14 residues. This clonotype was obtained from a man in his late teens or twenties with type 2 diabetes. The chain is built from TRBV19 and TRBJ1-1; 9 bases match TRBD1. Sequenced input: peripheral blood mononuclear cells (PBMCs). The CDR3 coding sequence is TGTGCCAGTACTCACAGGGGGCTGAACACTGAAGCTTTCTTT. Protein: CASTHRGLNTEAFF.